This T cell receptor (beta chain) is from a study of somatic mutations in cytotoxic T cells in rheumatoid arthritis (dated by TCRdb to the late 2010s). As for the study more broadly: Some V beta antibody-stained T-cell populations were flow-sorted on a FACSAria II or Sony SH800 at nearly 100% purity, and sorted V beta1+ cells also underwent TCRB sequencing. In newly diagnosed rheumatoid arthritis without treatment, the study examined if expanded CD8+ T-cell clones harbor somatic mutations, relying on TCRB deep sequencing to characterize clonality. TCRB deep sequencing covered roughly 60 patients with rheumatoid arthritis along with 20 to 25 healthy controls. Patient and control groups had essentially identical median ages. On the study overall, not on this receptor specifically: No adjustment for multiple comparisons was made for the slight TRBV07 underrepresentation in patients. An increase of CD8+ clonality with age was seen in patients (Spearman r ~ 0.51) but not in healthy controls. There was no significant difference in CD8+ T-cell clonality between rheumatoid arthritis patients and age-matched healthy controls. In about an eighth of the roughly 60 patients the largest CD8+ clone exceeded 20% of CD8+ cells, and several identical CD8+ TCRB sequences were shared between blood and synovial fluid. The expanded CD8+ clones had unknown antigen targets, and not appearing in virus-specific databases did not rule out that they were virus-specific.

Genomic DNA underwent TCRB CDR3 sequencing using the immunoSEQ assay. The original pipeline was this. Only productive TCRB rearrangements were included in the analyses. A clone was defined by a unique TCRB CDR3 sequence, and clonality was computed as a productive clonality index based on Shannon entropy. Repertoire overlap between two samples was calculated from the template counts of each clone relative to total templates per sample. V-gene usage measured by flow cytometry correlated with TCRB sequencing V-gene usage, with a Spearman r of 0.6 to 0.75. TCRdb holds this immuneACCESS table with in-frame rearrangements only. Some clones are missing; in checked studies, unresolved V genes explain under half, and the rest has no known cause. The DNA gave D and trimming, while V, J and clone size come from that table. The sample table holds some 7,300 clones, of which about three quarters were seen once. The top ten constitute more than 35% of the sample.

Healthy controls were roughly 20 blood donors whose buffy coats were used, with a median age of around 54 years (range 21-70) and around 60% female. Flow cytometry confirmed the purity of CD4+ and CD8+ cells that had been isolated by positive magnetic bead selection on an AutoMACS. Peripheral blood mononuclear cells were obtained using density gradient separation with Ficoll-Paque PLUS. Nucleospin Tissue or Tissue XS kits were used to extract DNA from CD4-enriched, CD8-enriched or PBMC samples, and a Qubit 2.0 fluorometer was used for quantification. As encoded in the germline V gene (reference sequence), CDR1 is SEHNR while CDR2 is FQNEAQ. The junction carries 4 bases between V and J, which are trimmed by 1 base and 0 bases respectively. The CDR3 sequence holds 13 residues, the cysteine and phenylalanine included. Kept here is only the CDR3 DNA, which spans 39 bases and is read in frame from base 1.

This clone occurred once. This receptor's antigen is unknown. No per-base quality is available; no much larger clone lies one base away. This TCR was recovered from an older woman in good health. The chain is encoded by TRBV7-9 joined to TRBJ2-7, with no reliable assignment of the D segment. Material for sequencing was CD8+ T cells sorted from blood. The nucleotides are TGTGCCAGCAGCTTAGGACTCTCCTACGAGCAGTACTTC. It codes for CASSLGLSYEQYF. Outside the CDR3, residues come from the reference TRBV7-9 and TRBJ2-7 proteins, so the full variable domain is: DTGVSQNPRHKITKRGQNVTFRCDPISEHNRLYWYRQTLGQGPEFLTYFQNEAQLEKSRLLSDRFSAERPKGSFSTLEIQRTEQGDSAMYLCASSLGLSYEQYFGPGTRLTVT.